The sequence of this T cell receptor beta chain was determined in a study of blood T cell repertoires in COVID-19. The overall study: Specimens from acute and convalescent COVID-19 originated in the United States, Italy and Spain.

Original handling: Cell counts per sample came from amplifying reference gene primers. The repertoire was sequenced with immunoSEQ multiplex PCR; TCRdb's copy has only in-frame clones and lacks some. The DNA gave D and trimming, while V, J and clone size come from that table. The sample consists of hundreds of thousands of clones, more than 70% of them appearing once. The germline V gene encodes CDR1 MGHDK and CDR2 SYGVNS. V gave up 5 bases and J gave up 6 bases, with 16 bases separating them. The CDR3 extends over 15 amino acids. Followed over time, Seattle patients had been enrolled while infection was active.

Sequenced: peripheral blood. The chain joins TRBV25-1 to TRBJ2-2, with D maybe TRBD1 (8 bases). This sequence was found in a woman aged 45-59 years with COVID-19, enrolled during active disease. The CDR3 protein is CASSTAGQEAGELFF. The CDR3 DNA is TGTGCCAGCAGTACAGCGGGACAGGAAGCCGGGGAGCTGTTTTTT. The full variable domain, in which reference TRBV25-1 and TRBJ2-2 provide the parts outside the CDR3, is EADIYQTPRYLVIGTGKKITLECSQTMGHDKMYWYQQDPGMELHLIHYSYGVNSTEKGDLSSESTVSRIRTEHFPLTLESARPSHTSQYLCASSTAGQEAGELFFGEGSRLTVL.